These 11 T cell receptor beta chains share one sample of origin, sequenced in a study of cytomegalovirus exposure and HLA in healthy donors. Use of 60 Vbeta and 13 Jbeta primers characterized the PCR. Method: immunoSEQ multiplex PCR; TCRdb's copy keeps in-frame clones and lacks some. The sample shows roughly 100,000 clones, around 74% of them seen only once. Specimen: PBMCs. These receptors all come from a woman between 40 and 55 years old in good health and CMV-seropositive.

The chain is built from TRBV7-2 and TRBJ1-2; TRBD1 matches at 7 bases. Germline CDR1 is SGHTA and CDR2 is FQGNSA. CDR3 length: 11 residues. The V gene end was trimmed by 3 bases and the J gene end by 11 bases; junction bases not matched to a gene: 3. DNA of the CDR3: TGTGCCAGCAGCTTGCGGACAGGATACACCTTC. Protein product: CASSLRTGYTF.

This clone was picked up one time. The chain uses TRBV7-6 and TRBJ2-7, with 11 bases matching TRBD1. Trimming removed 5 bases from V and 5 bases from J; junction bases left unmatched: 8. CDR3 size: 15 residues. Germline V gene sequence: CDR1 SGHVS, CDR2 FNYEAQ. CDR3 coding DNA: TGTGCCAGCAGCCGCGCGGACAGGGGGCCGGACGAGCAGTACTTC. This encodes CASSRADRGPDEQYF.

For this clone: Within the sample, other DNA sequences also encode this same CDR3. This chain joins TRBV9 and TRBJ2-1, with a possible D match to TRBD2 (5 bases). This CDR3 is 15 amino acids long. Trimming removed 0 bases at V and 4 bases at J, with 11 bases between. Germline V CDR1 and CDR2: SGDLS, YYNGEE. For the CDR3, the DNA is TGTGCCAGCAGCGTAGTAGGAGGCAATTACAATGAGCAGTTCTTC. Protein product: CASSVVGGNYNEQFF.

This clone was observed a few times. J is TRBJ2-7 and V is TRBV18, with TRBD1 matching over 8 bases. The length of the CDR3 is 14 residues. CDR1 and CDR2 from the germline V gene are KGHSH and LQKENI. The V and J ends lost 4 bases and 3 bases, in that order; junction bases with no gene match: 5. The CDR3 is CASSHDRGFYEQYF. The CDR3 DNA reads as TGTGCCAGCTCACACGACAGGGGCTTCTACGAGCAGTACTTC.

The chain uses TRBV18 and TRBJ2-7, with 7 positions matching TRBD2. Germline V lookup: CDR1 KGHSH, CDR2 LQKENI. This CDR3 is built from 15 residues. Unmatched junction bases numbered 5, after V lost 0 bases and J lost 3 bases. The CDR3 sequence: CASSPPSGELYEQYF. In nucleotides, the CDR3 is TGTGCCAGCTCACCACCAAGCGGGGAGCTCTACGAGCAGTACTTC.

The CDR3 bases are TGTGCCAGCAGCTTATTTTGGGGTAGGGGTTTTTCGAACACCGGGGAGCTGTTTTTT. Amino acids: CASSLFWGRGFSNTGELFF. The J gene is TRBJ2-2, the V gene TRBV7-6, with D tentatively TRBD1 (5 bases). Trimming took 2 bases from V and 0 from J, leaving 19 bases between them. Germline values: CDR1 SGHVS, CDR2 FNYEAQ. The CDR3 runs to 19 residues.

The chain combines TRBV28 with TRBJ1-1; D not certain. Trimming stripped 5 bases from V and 7 bases from J, with 11 bases between. Germline V gives CDR1 MDHEN, CDR2 SYDVKM. The CDR3 contains 12 residues. CDR3 in amino acids: CASSVGGVEAFF. Here the CDR3 DNA reads TGTGCCAGCAGTGTAGGCGGGGTTGAAGCTTTCTTT.

The CDR3 DNA is TGTGCCATCACTCCCACCCTAGGGAGGCCGGGTCTTTCCTACGAGCAGTACTTC. Translation: CAITPTLGRPGLSYEQYF. V and J are TRBV10-3 and TRBJ2-7; D is perhaps TRBD2 (6 bases). Trimming shortened V by 7 bases and J by 1 base, and 26 bases separated the two germline ends. From germline, CDR1 is ENHRY and CDR2 SYGVKD. CDR3 length: 18 residues.

This chain uses TRBV28 with TRBJ1-5; 8 nucleotides agree with TRBD1. CDR1 and CDR2 (germline): MDHEN, SYDVKM. This CDR3 spans 16 amino acids. Germline trimming cut 5 bases from V and 0 bases from J; bases unmatched to any gene: 6. Written as DNA, the CDR3 is TGTGCCAGCAGTGACCTCGACAGGGGTAGCAATCAGCCCCAGCATTTT. It encodes CASSDLDRGSNQPQHF.

This clone was observed a handful of times. This chain uses TRBV5-1 with TRBJ2-3; TRBD2 aligns across 13 bases. The trim removed 4 bases at V and 6 bases at J, leaving 8 bases unmatched. Germline CDR1 is SGHRS and CDR2 is YFSETQ. The CDR3 spans 16 residues. In nucleotides, the CDR3 is TGCGCCAGCAGCACGCCGGGACTAGCGGGAACCGATACGCAGTATTTT. Its protein is CASSTPGLAGTDTQYF.

This rearrangement joins TRBV4-2 to TRBJ2-3; D is ambiguous. Germline V CDR1 and CDR2: LGHNA, YNFKEQ. The CDR3 covers 16 residues. With 0 bases removed from V and 1 base from J, the gap between germline ends came to 11 bases. In DNA form, the CDR3 reads TGTGCCAGCAGCCAAGATCAAGAGACTGGCACAGATACGCAGTATTTT. It translates to CASSQDQETGTDTQYF.